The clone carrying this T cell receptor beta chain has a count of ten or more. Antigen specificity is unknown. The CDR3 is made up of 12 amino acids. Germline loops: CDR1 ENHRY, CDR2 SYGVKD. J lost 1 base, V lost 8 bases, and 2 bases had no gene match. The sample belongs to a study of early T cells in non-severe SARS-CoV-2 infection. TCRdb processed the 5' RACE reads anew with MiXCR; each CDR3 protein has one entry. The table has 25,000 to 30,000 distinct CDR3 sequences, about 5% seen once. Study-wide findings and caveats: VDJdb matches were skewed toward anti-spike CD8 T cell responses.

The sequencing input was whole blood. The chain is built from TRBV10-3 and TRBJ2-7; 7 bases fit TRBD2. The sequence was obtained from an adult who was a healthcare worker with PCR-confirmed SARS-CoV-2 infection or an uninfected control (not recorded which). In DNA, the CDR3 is TGTGCCATCGGGAGGGGTTCCTACGAGCAGTACTTC. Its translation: CAIGRGSYEQYF.